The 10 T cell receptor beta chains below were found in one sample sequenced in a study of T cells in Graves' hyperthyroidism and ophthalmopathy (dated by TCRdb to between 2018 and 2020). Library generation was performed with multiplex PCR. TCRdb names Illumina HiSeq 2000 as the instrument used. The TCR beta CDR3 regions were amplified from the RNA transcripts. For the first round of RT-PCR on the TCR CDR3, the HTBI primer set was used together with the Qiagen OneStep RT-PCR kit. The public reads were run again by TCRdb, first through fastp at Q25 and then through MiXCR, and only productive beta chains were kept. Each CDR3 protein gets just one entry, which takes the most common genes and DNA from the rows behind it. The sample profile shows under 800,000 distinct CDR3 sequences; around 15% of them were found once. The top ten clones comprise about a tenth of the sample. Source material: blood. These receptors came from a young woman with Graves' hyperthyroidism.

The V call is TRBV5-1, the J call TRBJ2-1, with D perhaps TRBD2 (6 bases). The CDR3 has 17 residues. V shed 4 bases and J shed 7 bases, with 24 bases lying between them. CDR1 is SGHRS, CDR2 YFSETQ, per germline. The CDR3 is CASSPSLSREMGNEQFF. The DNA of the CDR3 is TGCGCCAGCAGCCCGTCTCTGAGCCGGGAGATGGGAAATGAGCAGTTCTTC. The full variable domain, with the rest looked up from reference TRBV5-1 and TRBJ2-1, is KAGVTQTPRYLIKTRGQQVTLSCSPISGHRSVSWYQQTPGQGLQFLFEYFSETQRNKGNFPGRFSGRQFSNSRSEMNVSTLELGDSALYLCASSPSLSREMGNEQFFGPGTRLTVL.

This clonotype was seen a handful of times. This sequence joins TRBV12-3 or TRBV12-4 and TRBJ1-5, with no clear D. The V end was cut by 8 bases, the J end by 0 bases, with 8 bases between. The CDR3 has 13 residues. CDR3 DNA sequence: TGTGCCAGCGGACTTCTTAGCAATCAGCCCCAGCATTTT. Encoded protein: CASGLLSNQPQHF.

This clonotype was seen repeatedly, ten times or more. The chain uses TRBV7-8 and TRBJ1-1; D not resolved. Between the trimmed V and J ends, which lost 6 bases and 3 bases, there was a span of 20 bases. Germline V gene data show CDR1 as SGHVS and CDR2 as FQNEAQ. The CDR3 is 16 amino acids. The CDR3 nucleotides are TGTGCCAGCAGTCCGTTGCTGGGTCAGATTTACACTGAAGCTTTCTTT. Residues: CASSPLLGQIYTEAFF. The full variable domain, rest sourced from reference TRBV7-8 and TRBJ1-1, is GAGVSQSPRYKVAKRGQDVALRCDPISGHVSLFWYQQALGQGPEFLTYFQNEAQLDKSGLPSDRFFAERPEGSVSTLKIQRTQQEDSAVYLCASSPLLGQIYTEAFFGQGTRLTVV.

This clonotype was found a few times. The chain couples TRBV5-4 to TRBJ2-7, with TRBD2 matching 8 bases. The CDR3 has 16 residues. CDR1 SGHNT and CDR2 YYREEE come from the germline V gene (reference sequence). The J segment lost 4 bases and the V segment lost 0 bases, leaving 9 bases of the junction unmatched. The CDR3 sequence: CASSLATGTRIYEQYF. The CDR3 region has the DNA TGTGCCAGCAGCTTGGCTACCGGGACTAGGATTTACGAGCAGTACTTC.

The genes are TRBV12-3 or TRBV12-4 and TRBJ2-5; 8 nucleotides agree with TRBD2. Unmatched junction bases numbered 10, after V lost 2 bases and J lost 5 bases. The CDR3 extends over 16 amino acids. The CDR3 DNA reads TGTGCCAGCAGTTTAAAGCTAGCGGGCCACGGGGAGACCCAGTACTTC. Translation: CASSLKLAGHGETQYF.

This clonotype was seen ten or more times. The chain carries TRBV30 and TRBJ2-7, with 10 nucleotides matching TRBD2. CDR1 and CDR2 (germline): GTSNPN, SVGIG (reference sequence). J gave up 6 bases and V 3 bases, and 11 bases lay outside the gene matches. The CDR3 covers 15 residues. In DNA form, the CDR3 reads TGTGCCTGGAGCCCCGGGACTAGCGACTTCGGCGAGCAGTACTTC. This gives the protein CAWSPGTSDFGEQYF.

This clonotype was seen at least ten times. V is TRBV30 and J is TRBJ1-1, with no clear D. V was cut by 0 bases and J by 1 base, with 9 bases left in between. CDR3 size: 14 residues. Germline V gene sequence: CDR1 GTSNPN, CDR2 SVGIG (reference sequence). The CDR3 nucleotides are TGTGCCTGGAGTGTATGGAATCCGAACACTGAAGCTTTCTTT. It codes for CAWSVWNPNTEAFF.

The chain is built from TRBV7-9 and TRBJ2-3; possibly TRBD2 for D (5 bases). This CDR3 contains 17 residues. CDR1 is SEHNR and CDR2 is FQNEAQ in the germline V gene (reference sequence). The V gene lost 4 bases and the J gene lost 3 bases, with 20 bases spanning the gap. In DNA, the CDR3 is TGTGCCAGCAGCTCCCCACTGCAGCGGCCTCCAACAGATACGCAGTATTTT. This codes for CASSSPLQRPPTDTQYF.

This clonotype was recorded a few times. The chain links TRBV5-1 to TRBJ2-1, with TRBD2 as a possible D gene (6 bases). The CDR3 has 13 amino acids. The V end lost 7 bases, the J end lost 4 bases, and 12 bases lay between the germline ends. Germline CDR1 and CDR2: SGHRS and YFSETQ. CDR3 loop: CASGEVGYNEQFF. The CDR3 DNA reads TGCGCCAGCGGGGAGGTGGGATACAATGAGCAGTTCTTC.

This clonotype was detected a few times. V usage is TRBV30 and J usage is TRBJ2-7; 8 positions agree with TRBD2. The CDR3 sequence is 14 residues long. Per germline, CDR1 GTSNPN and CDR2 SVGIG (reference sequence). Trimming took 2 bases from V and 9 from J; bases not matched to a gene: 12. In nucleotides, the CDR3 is TGTGCCTGGAGTCCCGGACTTGGCCGGGGGGGGCAGTACTTC. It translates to CAWSPGLGRGGQYF.